Here is one TCR beta chain with its context. Its antigen remains unidentified. CDR1 SGHNT and CDR2 YYREEE come from the germline V gene (reference sequence). The CDR3 has 14 residues. V gave up 4 bases and J gave up 5 bases, with 15 bases separating them. The data derive from a study of PD-1 blockade in classical Hodgkin lymphoma. For the study at large: Patients in the cohort were put on intravenous nivolumab, 3 mg/kg every 2 weeks. Regarding the study as a whole: By C4D1, diversity of CD4+ TCRs had risen significantly, whereas that of CD8+ TCRs had not.

The assay was immunoSEQ multiplex PCR, and TCRdb's table has in-frame clones only and misses some. The table shows approximately 26,000 clones, with roughly 80% occurring only once. Brentuximab vedotin exposure varied, and every patient relapsed after autologous stem cell transplantation. This specimen consisted of peripheral blood mononuclear cells (PBMCs), obtained before the second cycle of nivolumab. The chain recombines TRBV5-4 with TRBJ2-5; TRBD2 is a possible D gene (6 bases). The source is a human donor with classical Hodgkin lymphoma. For the CDR3, the DNA is TGTGCCAGCAGCGTCCTGACTAGGTCTGAGACCCAGTACTTC. Translation gives CASSVLTRSETQYF. Using reference TRBV5-4 and TRBJ2-5 for the parts outside the CDR3, the full variable domain is ETGVTQSPTHLIKTRGQQVTLRCSSQSGHNTVSWYQQALGQGPQFIFQYYREEENGRGNFPPRFSGLQFPNYSSELNVNALELDDSALYLCASSVLTRSETQYFGPGTRLLVL.